These 10 T cell receptor beta chains share one sample of origin, sequenced in a study of blood T cell repertoires in COVID-19. Clones were sequenced by immunoSEQ multiplex PCR, and TCRdb holds only the in-frame ones, with some missing. This sample has 300,000 or so clones, with approximately 86% found just once. The sequencing sample was made of peripheral blood. These receptors all come from a man in his sixties or seventies with acute or convalescent COVID-19.

The V gene is TRBV12-3 or TRBV12-4, the J gene TRBJ2-7; TRBD2 matches 12 bases. V shed 4 bases and J 6 bases; nucleotides not matched to a gene: 1. The CDR3 has 13 amino acids. This CDR3 is CASSSGLAGEQYF. The CDR3 bases are TGTGCCAGCAGTTCGGGACTAGCGGGCGAGCAGTACTTC.

This clone turned up a few times. The V call is TRBV7-2, the J call TRBJ1-1; tentatively, D is TRBD1 (5 bases). This CDR3 has 15 amino acids. The germline V and J ends were trimmed by 3 bases and 2 bases, with 13 bases remaining between them. Germline lookup yields CDR1 SGHTA and CDR2 FQGNSA. CDR3 nucleotide sequence: TGTGCCAGCAGCTTCGTCGTGGGGGGTAACACTGAAGCTTTCTTT. It translates to CASSFVVGGNTEAFF.

About this clone: The identical CDR3 is also encoded by other nucleotide sequences in the sample. The chain recombines TRBV2 with TRBJ2-7; TRBD1 matches at 7 bases. CDR3 length: 14 amino acids. Germline V gives CDR1 SNHLY, CDR2 FYNNEI. Unmatched junction bases numbered 5, after V lost 3 bases and J lost 3 bases. The CDR3 spells CASSDQGVGYEQYF. The CDR3 region has the DNA TGTGCCAGCAGTGACCAGGGGGTGGGCTACGAGCAGTACTTC. Full variable domain (missing parts from reference TRBV2 and TRBJ2-7): EPEVTQTPSHQVTQMGQEVILRCVPISNHLYFYWYRQILGQKVEFLVSFYNNEISEKSEIFDDQFSVERPDGSNFTLKIRSTKLEDSAMYFCASSDQGVGYEQYFGPGTRLTVT.

The rearrangement uses TRBV19 and TRBJ2-5; TRBD2 matches 10 bases. Germline CDR1 LNHDA, CDR2 SQIVND (reference sequence). The ends lost 6 bases at V and 5 bases at J; junction bases unmatched: 3. This CDR3 comprises 13 residues. In DNA, the CDR3 is TGTGCCAGTAGCCCAGCGGGAGGGGAGACCCAGTACTTC. Amino acid sequence: CASSPAGGETQYF.

The rearrangement joins TRBV6-5 to TRBJ1-5; 7 bases are a match to TRBD1. Per the germline V gene, CDR1 is MNHEY and CDR2 is SVGAGI. The trim removed 6 bases at V and 3 bases at J, leaving 5 bases unmatched. The CDR3 totals 14 residues. CDR3 sequence (DNA): TGTGCCAGCAGCACAGGGGCGATCAATCAGCCCCAGCATTTT. Translated: CASSTGAINQPQHF.

The chain employs TRBV29-1 and TRBJ2-1; 8 bases fit TRBD1. Germline-derived CDR1 and CDR2 are SQVTM and ANQGSEA. The CDR3 spans 14 residues. The J segment lost 2 bases and the V segment lost 7 bases, leaving 7 bases of the junction unmatched. CDR3 region: CSAKTGDAYNEQFF. Here the CDR3 DNA reads TGCAGCGCGAAGACAGGGGATGCCTACAATGAGCAGTTCTTC.

The rearrangement links TRBV11-2 to TRBJ1-5, with a tentative D call TRBD1 (5 bases). Germline CDR1 and CDR2: SGHAT and FQNNGV. The CDR3 length is 15 residues. The ends were cut back, 6 bases at V and 6 bases at J, with 18 bases in the middle. The CDR3 nucleotides read TGTGCCAGCAGTCGGCATGGGGGGTCGGGTCAGCCCCAGCATTTT. This translates into CASSRHGGSGQPQHF.

V gene TRBV5-1 combines with J gene TRBJ2-5, with D maybe TRBD2 (6 bases). The CDR3 is made up of 14 amino acids. Trimming pared 3 bases from V and 3 bases from J, leaving 12 bases between. The germline V gene has CDR1 SGHRS and CDR2 YFSETQ. This CDR3 reads CASSSEGRKETQYF. CDR3 nucleotides: TGCGCCAGCAGCTCGGAGGGGAGGAAAGAGACCCAGTACTTC.

The V call is TRBV7-9, the J call TRBJ2-1; 7 bases map to TRBD2. This CDR3 comprises 16 residues. J was trimmed by 1 base and V by 7 bases; bases with no gene match: 10. Looked up from germline, CDR1 is SEHNR and CDR2 is FQNEAQ (reference sequence). CDR3: CASTPGERGSYNEQFF. DNA for the CDR3: TGTGCCAGCACCCCCGGTGAGCGGGGTTCCTACAATGAGCAGTTCTTC.

A single count supports this clone. The chain recombines TRBV2 with TRBJ1-4; D not certain. The CDR3 loop spans 15 amino acids. Germline values: CDR1 SNHLY, CDR2 FYNNEI. The V and J ends lost 5 bases and 0 bases respectively, with 10 bases between them. This CDR3 reads CASSSDRATNEKLFF. The CDR3 region has the DNA TGTGCCAGCAGTAGCGACCGGGCAACTAATGAAAAACTGTTTTTT.